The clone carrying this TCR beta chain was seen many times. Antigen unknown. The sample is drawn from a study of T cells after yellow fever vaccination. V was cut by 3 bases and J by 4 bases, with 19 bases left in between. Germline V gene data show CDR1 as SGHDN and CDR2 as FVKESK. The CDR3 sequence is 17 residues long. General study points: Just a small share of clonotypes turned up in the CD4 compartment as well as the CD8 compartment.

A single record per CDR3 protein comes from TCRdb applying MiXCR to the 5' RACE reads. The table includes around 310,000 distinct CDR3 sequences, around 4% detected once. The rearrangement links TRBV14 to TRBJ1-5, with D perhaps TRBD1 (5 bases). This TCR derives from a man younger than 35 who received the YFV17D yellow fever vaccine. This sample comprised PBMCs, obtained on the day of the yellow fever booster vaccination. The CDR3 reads CASSQARRQILNQPQHF. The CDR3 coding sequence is TGTGCCAGCAGCCAGGCCCGGCGACAGATCCTGAATCAGCCCCAGCATTTT.